This entry lists 27 T cell receptor beta chains sequenced from one sample in a study of siplizumab effects on memory and regulatory T cells. Libraries were prepared by immunoSEQ multiplex PCR; TCRdb keeps only in-frame clonotypes and omits some of them. The sample records about 13,000 clones, almost 40% being singletons. Their target antigens are unknown. Researchers maintained the mixed lymphocyte reaction cells in coculture at 37°C for 6 days. What was sequenced was CFSE-low (dividing) CD8+ T cells sorted from an allogeneic mixed lymphocyte reaction. These receptors came from a human donor in good health; the cells came from an allogeneic mixed lymphocyte reaction.

This clone has at least ten counts. The chain employs TRBV9 and TRBJ1-3; possible D gene TRBD1, 6 bases. The CDR3 contains 14 residues. Trimming stripped 2 bases from V and 3 bases from J, with 9 bases between. Germline V lookup: CDR1 SGDLS, CDR2 YYNGEE. This chain's CDR3 is CASSVAGVGNTIYF. CDR3 nucleotide sequence: TGTGCCAGCAGCGTTGCAGGGGTTGGAAACACCATATATTTT. Looking up the rest from reference TRBV9 and TRBJ1-3 gives the full variable domain: DSGVTQTPKHLITATGQRVTLRCSPRSGDLSVYWYQQSLDQGLQFLIQYYNGEERAKGNILERFSAQQFPDLHSELNLSSLELGDSALYFCASSVAGVGNTIYFGEGSWLTVV.

This clone has more than one count but fewer than ten. This chain uses TRBV7-9 with TRBJ2-3, with TRBD1 as a possible D gene (5 bases). The length of the CDR3 is 14 residues. Looked up from germline, CDR1 is SEHNR and CDR2 is FQNEAQ (reference sequence). The V gene lost 5 bases and the J gene lost 1 base, with 10 bases spanning the gap. The CDR3 loop is CASSIGARTDTQYF. In DNA form, the CDR3 reads TGTGCCAGCAGCATAGGGGCTCGCACAGATACGCAGTATTTT.

The table lists this clone with a few counts. The chain employs TRBV30 and TRBJ1-1; 8 nucleotides match TRBD1. V lost 5 bases and J lost 6; bases outside the gene matches: 5. The germline V gene has CDR1 GTSNPN and CDR2 SVGIG (reference sequence). The CDR3 is 12 residues long. The CDR3, as DNA: TGTGCCTGGGACATGACAGGGGCTGAAGCTTTCTTT. This encodes CAWDMTGAEAFF.

Sample share makes this clone medium-sized. The chain couples TRBV2 to TRBJ1-1, with unresolved D. CDR1 is SNHLY, CDR2 FYNNEI, per germline. The V and J ends lost 6 bases and 2 bases respectively, with 10 bases between them. This CDR3 comprises 13 residues. Here the CDR3 DNA reads TGTGCCAGCAGGAACGCATATAACACTGAAGCTTTCTTT. Protein: CASRNAYNTEAFF.

The rearrangement links TRBV10-3 to TRBJ1-1; D remains ambiguous. With 3 bases removed from V and 4 bases from J, the gap between germline ends came to 15 bases. This CDR3 comprises 15 residues. Germline V gives CDR1 ENHRY, CDR2 SYGVKD. The chain's CDR3 is CAISDVGPRSTEAFF. The CDR3 DNA is TGTGCCATCAGTGATGTCGGGCCTAGAAGCACTGAAGCTTTCTTT.

J is TRBJ2-1 and V is TRBV5-8, with D hard to call. The CDR3 length is 10 residues. V lost 3 bases and J lost 10, with 5 bases in between. Germline assignment: CDR1 SGHTS and CDR2 YDEGEE. In DNA, the CDR3 is TGTGCCAGCAGCTCCTCGGAGCAGTTCTTC. This codes for CASSSSEQFF.

This chain uses TRBV9 with TRBJ2-7, with a tentative D call TRBD1 (6 bases). The V gene's germline CDR1 is SGDLS and CDR2 YYNGEE. The germline V and J ends were trimmed by 3 bases and 9 bases, with 22 bases remaining between them. The CDR3 loop spans 15 amino acids. The CDR3 DNA reads as TGTGCCAGCAGCGCGTCCGGGACAAACTACGAGTGGCAGTACTTC. Its protein is CASSASGTNYEWQYF. The complete variable domain, with remaining parts taken from reference TRBV9 and TRBJ2-7, reads DSGVTQTPKHLITATGQRVTLRCSPRSGDLSVYWYQQSLDQGLQFLIQYYNGEERAKGNILERFSAQQFPDLHSELNLSSLELGDSALYFCASSASGTNYEWQYFGPGTRLTVT.

The table lists this clone with a few counts. The V gene is TRBV11-3, the J gene TRBJ2-7, with 8 bases aligning to TRBD2. Germline CDR1 SGHNT, CDR2 YENEEA. With V trimmed by 5 bases and J by 0 bases, 9 bases remained unmatched. This CDR3 has 16 residues. The CDR3 protein is CASSVRSGGASYEQYF. For the CDR3, the DNA is TGTGCCAGCAGCGTACGATCGGGGGGGGCCTCCTACGAGCAGTACTTC.

The chain couples TRBV5-6 to TRBJ1-1, with 7 bases matching TRBD1. CDR3 length: 13 residues. The V gene end was trimmed by 4 bases and the J gene end by 3 bases; junction bases not matched to a gene: 3. The germline V gene encodes CDR1 SGHDT and CDR2 YYEEEE. The CDR3 DNA reads as TGTGCCAGCAGCGCAGGGGGGTACACTGAAGCTTTCTTT. As protein: CASSAGGYTEAFF.

The chain is built from TRBV6-5 and TRBJ1-1; no firm D call. Germline V gives CDR1 MNHEY, CDR2 SVGAGI. V was cut by 5 bases and J by 3 bases, with 13 bases left in between. The CDR3 sequence is 14 residues long. CDR3 loop: CASSVFEQYTEAFF. CDR3 bases: TGTGCCAGCAGTGTTTTCGAACAATACACTGAAGCTTTCTTT.

This clone showed up just a few times. The rearrangement uses TRBV9 and TRBJ1-1; D gene uncertain. Between the trimmed V and J ends, which lost 3 bases and 4 bases, there was a span of 10 bases. CDR1 and CDR2 from the germline V gene are SGDLS and YYNGEE. The CDR3 has 13 amino acids. CDR3 DNA: TGTGCCAGCAGCGCGGATGACCTCACTGAAGCTTTCTTT. It yields the protein CASSADDLTEAFF. The whole variable domain, remainder taken from reference TRBV9 and TRBJ1-1, is DSGVTQTPKHLITATGQRVTLRCSPRSGDLSVYWYQQSLDQGLQFLIQYYNGEERAKGNILERFSAQQFPDLHSELNLSSLELGDSALYFCASSADDLTEAFFGQGTRLTVV.

This chain joins TRBV7-4 and TRBJ1-2, with 9 bases lining up with TRBD1. In germline, CDR1 is SGHVT, CDR2 SQSDAQ. The CDR3 consists of 13 residues. V lost 6 bases and J lost 7; bases outside the gene matches: 6. The CDR3 nucleotides read TGTGCCAGCAGGTCGGGACAGGGAATTGGCTACACCTTC. Protein sequence: CASRSGQGIGYTF.

This clone was counted at least ten times. The CDR3 region is CASSLGANYGYTF. The CDR3, as DNA: TGTGCCAGCAGCTTAGGGGCTAACTATGGCTACACCTTC. The V call is TRBV11-2, the J call TRBJ1-2; the D is unclear. Trimming stripped 1 base from V and 0 bases from J, with 3 bases between. The length of the CDR3 is 13 residues. Germline values: CDR1 SGHAT, CDR2 FQNNGV.

The chain is built from TRBV11-3 and TRBJ2-3, with D perhaps matching TRBD1 (6 bases). Per the germline V gene, CDR1 is SGHNT and CDR2 is YENEEA. This CDR3 comprises 14 residues. V lost 6 bases and J 4 bases, leaving 14 bases between the germline ends. The chain's CDR3 is CASRNRVGADTQYF. CDR3 DNA: TGTGCCAGCAGAAACAGGGTTGGGGCAGATACGCAGTATTTT.

The sample holds a few counts of this clone. The V call is TRBV4-1, the J call TRBJ1-1; D is perhaps TRBD1 (5 bases). This CDR3 has 15 amino acids. Germline CDR1 is MGHRA and CDR2 is YSYEKL. The V end was cut by 4 bases, the J end by 0 bases, with 12 bases between. The CDR3 region has the DNA TGCGCCAGCAGCCGGAGAGGGGCGGTGAACACTGAAGCTTTCTTT. Translated: CASSRRGAVNTEAFF.

V gene TRBV10-1 combines with J gene TRBJ2-5; 9 bases map to TRBD2. Germline V gene data show CDR1 as WNHNN and CDR2 as SYGVQD (reference sequence). CDR3 size: 15 residues. Unmatched junction bases numbered 3, after V lost 3 bases and J lost 1 base. The CDR3 coding sequence is TGCGCCAGCAGTGACCTAGCGGGGATCCAAGAGACCCAGTACTTC. The encoded protein is CASSDLAGIQETQYF.

This clone has a handful of counts. The chain is built from TRBV4-2 and TRBJ1-3, with D perhaps matching TRBD1 (5 bases). The CDR3 is made up of 16 amino acids. Trimming removed 3 bases at V and 0 bases at J, with 12 bases between. The V gene's germline CDR1 is LGHNA and CDR2 YNFKEQ. CDR3: CASSHAVDSSGNTIYF. The CDR3 DNA sequence: TGTGCCAGCAGCCATGCTGTAGACAGCTCTGGAAACACCATATATTTT.

The chain has TRBV9 and TRBJ2-2; D is uncertain. This CDR3 is 14 amino acids long. V lost 3 bases and J lost 3, with 9 bases in between. Germline-derived CDR1 and CDR2 are SGDLS and YYNGEE. The CDR3 nucleotides are TGTGCCAGCAGCGCCCCATCGGACACCGGGGAGCTGTTTTTT. Its translation: CASSAPSDTGELFF.

In this sample, this clone turned up a few times. Here the CDR3 DNA reads TGTGCCAGCAGTGAAGTTCCGTGGGACAGAATAACTTATGGCTACACCTTC. Translation gives CASSEVPWDRITYGYTF. The chain recombines TRBV6-1 with TRBJ1-2; 7 bases match TRBD1. This CDR3 has 17 residues. Germline CDR1 and CDR2: MNHNS and SASEGT. V was clipped by 1 base and J by 5 bases; unmatched bases: 13.

Here the CDR3 reads CASSATGGAYEQYF. The CDR3 coding sequence is TGTGCCAGCAGCGCTACAGGGGGCGCCTACGAGCAGTACTTC. V gene TRBV11-2 combines with J gene TRBJ2-5, with 9 bases matching TRBD1. The J call is uncertain, as TRBJ2-7 better fits the DNA end. Germline values: CDR1 SGHAT, CDR2 FQNNGV. The CDR3 is 14 amino acids.

The V gene is TRBV5-8, the J gene TRBJ1-2, with a tentative D call TRBD1 (6 bases). The CDR3 extends over 15 amino acids. Germline values: CDR1 SGHTS, CDR2 YDEGEE. V lost 4 bases and J lost 2, with 15 bases in between. Here the CDR3 reads CASSQSDRLNYGYTF. The DNA of the CDR3 is TGTGCCAGCAGCCAATCCGACAGGCTCAACTATGGCTACACCTTC.

In the case of this clone: The junction departs from the called germline gene at one end, perhaps through a read error. V and J are TRBV7-7 and TRBJ1-1; D not certain. The CDR3 is 13 residues long. The germline V gene encodes CDR1 SSHAT and CDR2 FNYEAQ (reference sequence). The CDR3 is CASSLNTGSEAFF. Written as DNA, the CDR3 is TGTGCTAGCAGCTTAAACACTGGGTCTGAAGCTTTCTTT. Full variable domain (outside the CDR3, taken from reference TRBV7-7 and TRBJ1-1): GAGVSQSPRYKVTKRGQDVTLRCDPISSHATLYWYQQALGQGPEFLTYFNYEAQPDKSGLPSDRFSAERPEGSISTLTIQRTEQRDSAMYRCASSLNTGSEAFFGQGTRLTVV.

V and J are TRBV12-5 and TRBJ2-1, with 7 nucleotides matching TRBD2. With 5 bases clipped from V and 3 bases from J, the junction kept 4 bases outside the gene matches. The CDR3 consists of 14 residues. Germline CDR1 LGHNT, CDR2 FRNRAP. CDR3 DNA: TGTGCTAGTGGTCTAGCGGAGATCTACAATGAGCAGTTCTTC. This codes for CASGLAEIYNEQFF.

V usage is TRBV7-2 and J usage is TRBJ2-1, with 12 bases matching TRBD2. CDR1 SGHTA and CDR2 FQGNSA come from the germline V gene. Germline trimming cut 2 bases from V and 8 bases from J; bases unmatched to any gene: 10. This CDR3 has 17 amino acids. CDR3 sequence (DNA): TGTGCCAGCAGCTTATTACTCGGACTAGCGGGAACTGATGAGCAGTTCTTC. It yields the protein CASSLLLGLAGTDEQFF. The whole variable domain, filled in from reference TRBV7-2 and TRBJ2-1, reads GAGVSQSPSNKVTEKGKDVELRCDPISGHTALYWYRQSLGQGLEFLIYFQGNSAPDKSGLPSDRFSAERTGGSVSTLTIQRTQQEDSAVYLCASSLLLGLAGTDEQFFGPGTRLTVL.

The chain combines TRBV11-1 with TRBJ2-5; TRBD2 aligns across 8 bases. Germline CDR1 is SGHAT and CDR2 is FQDESV (reference sequence). V was clipped by 5 bases and J by 2 bases; unmatched bases: 4. This CDR3 region has 14 residues. The CDR3 region has the DNA TGTGCCAGCAGCGGACTAGCAGGTCAAGAGACCCAGTACTTC. It encodes CASSGLAGQETQYF.

V usage is TRBV27 and J usage is TRBJ2-7; 7 bases map to TRBD2. Germline V gives CDR1 MNHEY, CDR2 SMNVEV (reference sequence). V lost 2 bases, J lost 4 bases, and 14 bases stayed unmatched. The CDR3 is 17 amino acids. The CDR3 DNA is TGTGCCAGCAGTTTAATTGGGGGTTGGGGGGGAGCTTACGAGCAGTACTTC. Amino acids: CASSLIGGWGGAYEQYF.

The CDR3 reads CASSDGRVAETQYF. CDR3 nucleotides: TGTGCCAGCAGTGACGGGAGAGTGGCGGAGACCCAGTACTTC. J is TRBJ2-5 and V is TRBV25-1; D perhaps matches TRBD2 (6 bases). Germline V gives CDR1 MGHDK, CDR2 SYGVNS. The V end was cut by 3 bases, the J end by 5 bases, with 13 bases between. This CDR3 comprises 14 residues.